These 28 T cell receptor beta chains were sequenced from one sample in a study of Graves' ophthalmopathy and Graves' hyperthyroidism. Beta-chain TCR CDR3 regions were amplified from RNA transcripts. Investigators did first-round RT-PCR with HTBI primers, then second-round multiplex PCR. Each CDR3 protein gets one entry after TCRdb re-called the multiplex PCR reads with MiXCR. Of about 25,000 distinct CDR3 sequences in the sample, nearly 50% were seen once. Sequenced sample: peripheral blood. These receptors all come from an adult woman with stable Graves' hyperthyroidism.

The CDR3 nucleotides read TGTGCCAGCAGCGTAGATCCGGCGGGCTGGGAGACCCAGTACTTC. It translates to CASSVDPAGWETQYF. The chain uses TRBV9 and TRBJ2-5, with D perhaps TRBD2 (5 bases). The V end lost 0 bases, the J end lost 5 bases, and 14 bases lay between the germline ends. Per germline, CDR1 SGDLS and CDR2 YYNGEE. The CDR3 totals 15 residues.

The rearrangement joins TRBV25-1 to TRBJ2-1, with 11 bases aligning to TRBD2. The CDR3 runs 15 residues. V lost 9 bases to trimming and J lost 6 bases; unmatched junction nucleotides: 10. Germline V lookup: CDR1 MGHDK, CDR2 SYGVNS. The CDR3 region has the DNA TGTGCCAGTGGCATAGCGGGAGGGCCGGGCAATGAGCAGTTCTTC. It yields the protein CASGIAGGPGNEQFF.

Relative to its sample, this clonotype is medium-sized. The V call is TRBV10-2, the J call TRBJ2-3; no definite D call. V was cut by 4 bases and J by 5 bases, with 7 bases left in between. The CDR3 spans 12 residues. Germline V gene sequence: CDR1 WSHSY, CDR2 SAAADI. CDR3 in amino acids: CASSAQRDTQYF. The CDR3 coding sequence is TGCGCCAGCAGTGCCCAAAGAGATACGCAGTATTTT.

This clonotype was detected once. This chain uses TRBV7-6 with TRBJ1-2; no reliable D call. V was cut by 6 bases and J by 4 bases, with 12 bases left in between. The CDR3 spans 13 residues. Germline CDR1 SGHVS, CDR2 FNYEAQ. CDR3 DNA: TGTGCCAGCAGAGATCTCAGCCTCTATGGCTACACCTTC. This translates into CASRDLSLYGYTF. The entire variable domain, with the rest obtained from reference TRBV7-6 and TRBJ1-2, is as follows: GAGVSQSPRYKVTKRGQDVALRCDPISGHVSLYWYRQALGQGPEFLTYFNYEAQQDKSGLPNDRFSAERPEGSISTLTIQRTEQRDSAMYRCASRDLSLYGYTFGSGTRLTVV.

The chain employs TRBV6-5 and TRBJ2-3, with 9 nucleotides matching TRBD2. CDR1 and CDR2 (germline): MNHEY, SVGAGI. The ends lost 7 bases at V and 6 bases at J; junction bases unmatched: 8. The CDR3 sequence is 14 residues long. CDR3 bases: TGTGCCAGCATCCTAGCGGGGTCATGGGATACGCAGTATTTT. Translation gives CASILAGSWDTQYF.

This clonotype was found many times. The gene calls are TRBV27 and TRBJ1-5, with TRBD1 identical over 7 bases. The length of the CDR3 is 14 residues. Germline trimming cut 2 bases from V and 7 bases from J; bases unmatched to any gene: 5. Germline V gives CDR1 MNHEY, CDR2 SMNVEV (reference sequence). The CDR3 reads CASSLRQGGQPQHF. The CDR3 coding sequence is TGTGCCAGCAGTTTACGTCAGGGGGGACAGCCCCAGCATTTT.

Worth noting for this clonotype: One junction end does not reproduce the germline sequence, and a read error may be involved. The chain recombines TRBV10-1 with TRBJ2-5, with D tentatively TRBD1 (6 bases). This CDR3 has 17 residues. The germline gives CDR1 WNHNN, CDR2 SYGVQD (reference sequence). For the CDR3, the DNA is TGCACCAGCAGTGAGTCGCGACCGGGACATAGCAATCAGCCCCAGTACTTC. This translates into CTSSESRPGHSNQPQYF.

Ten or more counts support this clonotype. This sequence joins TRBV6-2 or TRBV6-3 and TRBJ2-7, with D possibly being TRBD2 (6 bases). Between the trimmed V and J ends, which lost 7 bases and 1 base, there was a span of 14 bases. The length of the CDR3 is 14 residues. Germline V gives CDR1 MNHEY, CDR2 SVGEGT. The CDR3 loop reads CASKYRDSSYEQYF. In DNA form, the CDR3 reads TGTGCCAGCAAATACCGGGACTCATCCTACGAGCAGTACTTC.

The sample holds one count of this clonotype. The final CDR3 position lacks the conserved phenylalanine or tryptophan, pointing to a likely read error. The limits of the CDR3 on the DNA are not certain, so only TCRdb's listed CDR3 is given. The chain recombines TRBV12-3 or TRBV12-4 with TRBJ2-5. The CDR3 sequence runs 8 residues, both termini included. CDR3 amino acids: CASSLIIG.

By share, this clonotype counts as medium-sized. The CDR3 spells CASSVNTGELFF. The CDR3 DNA reads TGTGCCAGCAGCGTGAACACCGGGGAGCTGTTTTTT. The chain links TRBV9 to TRBJ2-2; D is uncertain. Germline lookup yields CDR1 SGDLS and CDR2 YYNGEE. The V gene lost 2 bases and the J gene lost 1 base, with 0 bases spanning the gap. The CDR3 loop spans 12 amino acids.

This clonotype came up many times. CDR3: CAWSVSLTAPGTEAFF. The CDR3 nucleotides read TGTGCCTGGAGTGTATCCCTAACAGCTCCGGGCACTGAAGCTTTCTTT. The V and J genes are TRBV30 and TRBJ1-1; D ambiguous. The CDR3 is made up of 16 amino acids. The germline V gene encodes CDR1 GTSNPN and CDR2 SVGIG (reference sequence). V was cut by 0 bases and J by 4 bases, with 18 bases left in between. The variable domain in full, with the rest retrieved from reference TRBV30 and TRBJ1-1, is SQTIHQWPATLVQPVGSPLSLECTVEGTSNPNLYWYRQAAGRGLQLLFYSVGIGQISSEVPQNLSASRPQDRQFILSSKKLLLSDSGFYLCAWSVSLTAPGTEAFFGQGTRLTVV.

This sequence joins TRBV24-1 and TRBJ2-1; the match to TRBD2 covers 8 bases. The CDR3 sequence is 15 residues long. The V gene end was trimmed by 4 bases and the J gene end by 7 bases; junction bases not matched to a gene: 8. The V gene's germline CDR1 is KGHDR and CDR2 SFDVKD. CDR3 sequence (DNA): TGTGCCACCAGTGACCCTAGCGGGCCGGGTAATGAGCAGTTCTTC. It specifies CATSDPSGPGNEQFF.

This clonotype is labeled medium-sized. CDR3 in amino acids: CASSPALTRPPYEQYF. The CDR3 DNA is TGTGCCAGCAGCCCAGCACTGACACGACCACCCTACGAGCAGTACTTC. This chain connects TRBV7-2 to TRBJ2-7, with D unresolved. The ends were cut back, 5 bases at V and 2 bases at J, with 19 bases in the middle. The CDR3 extends over 16 amino acids. Germline V gene sequence: CDR1 SGHTA, CDR2 FQGNSA.

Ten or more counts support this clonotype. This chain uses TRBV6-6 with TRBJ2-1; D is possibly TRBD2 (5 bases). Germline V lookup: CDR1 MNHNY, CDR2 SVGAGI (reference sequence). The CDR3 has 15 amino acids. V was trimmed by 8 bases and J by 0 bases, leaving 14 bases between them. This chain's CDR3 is CASFHGESSYNEQFF. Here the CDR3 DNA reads TGTGCCAGCTTTCACGGGGAGAGCTCCTACAATGAGCAGTTCTTC.

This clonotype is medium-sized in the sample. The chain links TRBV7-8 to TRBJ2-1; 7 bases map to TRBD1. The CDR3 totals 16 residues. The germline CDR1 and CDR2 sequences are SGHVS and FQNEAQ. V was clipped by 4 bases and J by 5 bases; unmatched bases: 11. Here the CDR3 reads CASSSKPGQPDNEQFF. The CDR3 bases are TGTGCCAGCAGCTCTAAGCCGGGACAGCCAGACAATGAGCAGTTCTTC. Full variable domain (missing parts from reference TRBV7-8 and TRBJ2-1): GAGVSQSPRYKVAKRGQDVALRCDPISGHVSLFWYQQALGQGPEFLTYFQNEAQLDKSGLPSDRFFAERPEGSVSTLKIQRTQQEDSAVYLCASSSKPGQPDNEQFFGPGTRLTVL.

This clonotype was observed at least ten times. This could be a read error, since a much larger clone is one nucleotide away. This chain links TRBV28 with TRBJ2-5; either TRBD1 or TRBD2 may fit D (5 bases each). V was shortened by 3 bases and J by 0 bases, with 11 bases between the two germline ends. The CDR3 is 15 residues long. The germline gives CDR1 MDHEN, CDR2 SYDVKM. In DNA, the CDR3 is TGTGCCAGCAGTTTGGGACGGAGTTACCAAGAGACCCAGTACTTC. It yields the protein CASSLGRSYQETQYF.

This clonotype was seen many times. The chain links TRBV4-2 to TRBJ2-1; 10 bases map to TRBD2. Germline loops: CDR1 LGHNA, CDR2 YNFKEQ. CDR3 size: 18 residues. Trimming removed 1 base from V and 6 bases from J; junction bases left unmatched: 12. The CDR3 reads CASSQVPSGSLGGNEQFF. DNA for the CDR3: TGTGCCAGCAGCCAAGTTCCTAGCGGGAGCTTAGGTGGCAATGAGCAGTTCTTC.

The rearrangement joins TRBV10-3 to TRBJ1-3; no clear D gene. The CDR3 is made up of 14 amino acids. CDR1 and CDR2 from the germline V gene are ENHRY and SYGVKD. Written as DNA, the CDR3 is TGTGGCCCTGGGAGGCTGTGCTCTGGAAACACCATATATTTT. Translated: CGPGRLCSGNTIYF.

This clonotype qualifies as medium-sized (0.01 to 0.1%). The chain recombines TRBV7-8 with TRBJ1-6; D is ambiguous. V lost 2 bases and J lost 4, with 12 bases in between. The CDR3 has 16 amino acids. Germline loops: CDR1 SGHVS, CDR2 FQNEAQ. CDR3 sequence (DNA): TGTGCCAGCAGCTTACATCTGTCGGGGTATAATTCACCCCTCCACTTT. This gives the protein CASSLHLSGYNSPLHF.

CDR3 residues: CSASPAFF. CDR3 bases: TGCAGTGCTAGTCCAGCTTTCTTT. The chain recombines TRBV20-1 with TRBJ1-1; no definite D call. The CDR3 spans 8 residues. The V and J ends lost 3 bases and 10 bases respectively, with 3 bases between them. Germline lookup yields CDR1 DFQATT and CDR2 SNEGSKA (reference sequence).

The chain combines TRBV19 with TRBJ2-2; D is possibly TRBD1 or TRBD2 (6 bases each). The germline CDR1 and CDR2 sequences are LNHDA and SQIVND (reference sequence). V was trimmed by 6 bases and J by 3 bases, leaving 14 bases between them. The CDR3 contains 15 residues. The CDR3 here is CASRWGADYTGELFF. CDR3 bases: TGTGCCAGTAGGTGGGGGGCAGATTACACCGGGGAGCTGTTTTTT.

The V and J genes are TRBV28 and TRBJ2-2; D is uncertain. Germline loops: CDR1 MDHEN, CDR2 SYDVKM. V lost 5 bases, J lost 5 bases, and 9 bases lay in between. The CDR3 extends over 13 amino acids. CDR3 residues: CASSPFLTGELFF. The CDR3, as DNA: TGTGCCAGCAGTCCCTTCCTGACCGGGGAGCTGTTTTTT.

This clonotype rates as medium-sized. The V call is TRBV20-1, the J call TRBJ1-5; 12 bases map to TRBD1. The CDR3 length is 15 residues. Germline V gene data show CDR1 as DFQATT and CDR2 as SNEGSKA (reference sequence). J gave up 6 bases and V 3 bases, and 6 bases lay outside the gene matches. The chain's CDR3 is CSASPGQGAVQPQHF. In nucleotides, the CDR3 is TGCAGTGCTAGTCCGGGACAGGGGGCAGTTCAGCCCCAGCATTTT.

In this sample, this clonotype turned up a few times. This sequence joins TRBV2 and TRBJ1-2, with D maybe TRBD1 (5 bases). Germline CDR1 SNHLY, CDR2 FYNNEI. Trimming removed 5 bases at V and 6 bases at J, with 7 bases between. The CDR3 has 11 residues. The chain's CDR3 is CASSRGDGYTF. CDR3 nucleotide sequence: TGTGCCAGCAGTCGAGGGGATGGCTACACCTTC.

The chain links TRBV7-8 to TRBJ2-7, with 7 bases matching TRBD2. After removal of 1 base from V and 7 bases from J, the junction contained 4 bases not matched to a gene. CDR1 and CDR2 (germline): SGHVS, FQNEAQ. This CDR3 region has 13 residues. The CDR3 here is CASSLGGGGEQYF. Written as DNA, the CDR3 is TGTGCCAGCAGCTTAGGGGGGGGTGGGGAGCAGTACTTC.

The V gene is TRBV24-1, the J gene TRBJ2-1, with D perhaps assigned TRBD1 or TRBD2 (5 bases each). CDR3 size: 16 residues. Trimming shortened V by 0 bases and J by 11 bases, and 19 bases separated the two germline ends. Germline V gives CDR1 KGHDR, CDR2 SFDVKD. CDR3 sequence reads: CATSDLQTRDGEQQFF. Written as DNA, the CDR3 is TGTGCCACCAGTGATTTGCAGACCAGGGACGGTGAGCAGCAGTTCTTC.

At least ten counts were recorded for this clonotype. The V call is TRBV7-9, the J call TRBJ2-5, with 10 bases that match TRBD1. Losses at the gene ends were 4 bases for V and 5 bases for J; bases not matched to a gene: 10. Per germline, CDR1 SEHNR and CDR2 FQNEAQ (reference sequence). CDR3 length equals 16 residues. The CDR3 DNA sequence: TGTGCCAGCAGCTCCCTCCCGGGACAGGGGCAGGAGACCCAGTACTTC. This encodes CASSSLPGQGQETQYF.

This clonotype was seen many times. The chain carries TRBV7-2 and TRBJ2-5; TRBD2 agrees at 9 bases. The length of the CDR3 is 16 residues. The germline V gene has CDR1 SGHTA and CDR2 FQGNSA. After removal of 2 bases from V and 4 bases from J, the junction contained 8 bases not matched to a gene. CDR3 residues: CASSLMGRREGETQYF. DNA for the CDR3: TGTGCCAGCAGCTTAATGGGTAGGCGGGAGGGAGAGACCCAGTACTTC.